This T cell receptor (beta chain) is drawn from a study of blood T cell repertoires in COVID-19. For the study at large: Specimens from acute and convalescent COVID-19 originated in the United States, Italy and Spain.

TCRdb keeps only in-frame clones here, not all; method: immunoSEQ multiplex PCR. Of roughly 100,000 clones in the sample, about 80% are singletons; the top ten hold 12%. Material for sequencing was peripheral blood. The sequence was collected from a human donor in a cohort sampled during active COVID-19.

The CDR3 spells CASSQDPGQPQHF. CDR3 nucleotide sequence: TGCGCCAGCAGCCAAGATCCGGGGCAGCCCCAGCATTTT. V gene TRBV4-3 combines with J gene TRBJ1-5; D not certain. Germline CDR1 reads LGHNA; CDR2 reads YSLEER. Trimming cost V 0 bases and J 7 bases, with 7 bases left between them. There are 13 residues in the CDR3.